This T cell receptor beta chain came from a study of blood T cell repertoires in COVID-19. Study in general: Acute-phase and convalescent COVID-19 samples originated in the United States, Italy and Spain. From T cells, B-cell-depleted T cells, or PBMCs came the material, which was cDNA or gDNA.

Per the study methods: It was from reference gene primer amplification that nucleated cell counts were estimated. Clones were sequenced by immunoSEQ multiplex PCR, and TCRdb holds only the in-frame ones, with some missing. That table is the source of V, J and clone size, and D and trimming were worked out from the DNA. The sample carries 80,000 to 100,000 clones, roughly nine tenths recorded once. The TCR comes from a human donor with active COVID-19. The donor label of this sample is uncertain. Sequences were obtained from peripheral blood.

The CDR3 protein is CASSEGSGESPLHF. CDR3 coding DNA: TGCGCCAGCAGTGAGGGGTCGGGAGAATCACCCCTCCACTTT. The chain is built from TRBV4-1 and TRBJ1-6, with TRBD1 as a possible D gene (5 bases). Germline values: CDR1 MGHRA, CDR2 YSYEKL. This CDR3 contains 14 residues. V gave up 6 bases and J gave up 10 bases, with 16 bases separating them.